This TCR beta chain originates from a study of beta chain features in type 1 diabetes. Study information: Cells sorted and examined across all samples totaled around 110,000,000.

Broader study findings: At VDJ recombination sites, type 1 diabetes patients had fewer insertions and more deleted nucleotides. Among patients with Type 1 diabetes, TCRB CDR3s were moderately but significantly shorter in every one of the four CD4+ subsets.

Reverse transcribing all isolated RNA meant expressed TCRB transcripts were sequenced. Profiled with immunoSEQ multiplex PCR; TCRdb holds only in-frame clones, not every one. The sample holds 250,000 or so clones; roughly 20% are singletons and the top ten take roughly 0.028%. The CDR3 contains 15 residues. V was shortened by 4 bases and J by 10 bases, with 21 bases between the two germline ends. The germline V gene has CDR1 SGDLS and CDR2 YYNGEE. Turning to this clone: The antigen is unknown.

The chain carries TRBV9 and TRBJ2-1, with D maybe TRBD2 (6 bases). The sequence was collected from a woman aged 40 to 55 with type 1 diabetes. Sequencing input: naive CD4+ T cells from blood. The CDR3 sequence: CASSPRGVAGREQFF. The CDR3 DNA is TGTGCCAGCAGCCCGCGAGGGGTGGCGGGAAGGGAGCAGTTCTTC.